These T cell receptor beta chains were read from a single sample in a study of blood T cell repertoires in COVID-19. Libraries were prepared by immunoSEQ multiplex PCR; TCRdb keeps only in-frame clonotypes and omits some of them. The table has around 46,000 clones, roughly 88% seen once. Sequenced input: peripheral blood. The receptors were gathered from a middle-aged man with acute or convalescent COVID-19. CDR3s include the opening cysteine and the closing phenylalanine or tryptophan. Each record gives: V gene, J gene, clone size, D gene, CDR3 protein, CDR3 DNA. The D gene is left open where the match is weak. Rows give clone size only sometimes, using once, few, many, or a class for an expanded clone.

V: TRBV5-1; J: TRBJ2-5; size: -; D: TRBD1; CDR3: CASSGPDRGEETQYF; DNA: TGCGCCAGCAGCGGGCCGGACAGGGGCGAAGAGACCCAGTACTTC
V: TRBV19; J: TRBJ2-7; size: medium-sized; D: -; CDR3: CASSSAAAEQYF; DNA: TGTGCCAGTAGTTCGGCCGCGGCTGAGCAGTACTTC
V: TRBV5-1; J: TRBJ2-3; size: -; D: TRBD2; CDR3: CASSDRLAGGGRDTQYF; DNA: TGCGCCAGCAGCGACAGACTAGCGGGGGGCGGTCGAGATACGCAGTATTTT
V: TRBV10-1; J: TRBJ2-1; size: -; D: TRBD2; CDR3: CASSESSGSGNEQFF; DNA: TGCGCCAGCAGTGAGTCGAGCGGGAGCGGGAATGAGCAGTTCTTC
V: TRBV6-1; J: TRBJ1-6; size: -; D: TRBD1; CDR3: CASSELQGLITPLHF; DNA: TGTGCCAGCAGTGAACTACAGGGGCTCATTACACCCCTCCACTTT
V: TRBV3-1/TRBV3-2; J: TRBJ1-5; size: -; D: -; CDR3: CASSQGPGVQPQHF; DNA: TGTGCCAGCAGCCAAGGGCCGGGGGTGCAGCCCCAGCATTTT
V: TRBV18; J: TRBJ2-1; size: -; D: TRBD2; CDR3: CASSPVASGGVLNEQFF; DNA: TGTGCCAGCTCACCCGTGGCTAGCGGGGGGGTACTAAATGAGCAGTTCTTC
V: TRBV11-2; J: TRBJ1-1; size: -; D: -; CDR3: CASSLSEATEAFF; DNA: TGTGCCAGCAGCCTTTCGGAAGCGACTGAAGCTTTCTTT
V: TRBV4-3; J: TRBJ2-2; size: -; D: -; CDR3: CASSQDTEYNTGELFF; DNA: TGCGCCAGCAGCCAAGATACGGAGTACAACACCGGGGAGCTGTTTTTT
V: TRBV9; J: TRBJ1-1; size: -; D: -; CDR3: CASSLTSNTEAFF; DNA: TGTGCCAGCAGCCTCACATCGAACACTGAAGCTTTCTTT
V: TRBV5-1; J: TRBJ1-1; size: once; D: TRBD1; CDR3: CASSSLTGDTEAFF; DNA: TGCGCCAGCAGCAGCCTGACAGGGGACACTGAAGCTTTCTTT
V: TRBV10-3; J: TRBJ2-1; size: -; D: TRBD2; CDR3: CAISEMGGRSYNEQFF; DNA: TGTGCCATCAGTGAGATGGGCGGGAGGTCCTACAATGAGCAGTTCTTC
V: TRBV7-9; J: TRBJ1-1; size: -; D: TRBD1; CDR3: CASSLKQGETEAFF; DNA: TGTGCCAGCAGCTTAAAACAGGGGGAGACTGAAGCTTTCTTT
V: TRBV20-1; J: TRBJ2-7; size: -; D: TRBD2; CDR3: CSASGGAGGGEQYF; DNA: TGCAGTGCTAGTGGCGGAGCGGGAGGGGGCGAGCAGTACTTC
V: TRBV10-3; J: TRBJ1-1; size: -; D: TRBD1; CDR3: CAALSPTGGWTEAFF; DNA: TGTGCCGCCTTAAGCCCGACAGGGGGTTGGACTGAAGCTTTCTTT
V: TRBV30; J: TRBJ1-1; size: -; D: -; CDR3: CAWSRVTEAFF; DNA: TGTGCCTGGAGCAGGGTAACTGAAGCTTTCTTT
V: TRBV19; J: TRBJ2-6; size: -; D: -; CDR3: CASSIRGAGANVLTF; DNA: TGTGCCAGTAGTATTAGGGGTGCTGGGGCCAACGTCCTGACTTTC
V: TRBV11-3; J: TRBJ2-2; size: -; D: TRBD2; CDR3: CASSLALRGSGGTGELFF; DNA: TGTGCCAGCAGCTTAGCCCTTCGCGGGAGTGGTGGGACCGGGGAGCTGTTTTTT
V: TRBV20-1; J: TRBJ1-1; size: -; D: -; CDR3: CSASLQMNTEAFF; DNA: TGCAGTGCTAGTTTACAGATGAACACTGAAGCTTTCTTT
V: TRBV2; J: TRBJ2-5; size: once; D: -; CDR3: CASRSGPGRGLGSETQYF; DNA: TGTGCCAGCAGATCCGGACCAGGGCGCGGCCTAGGTTCAGAGACCCAGTACTTC
V: TRBV19; J: TRBJ1-1; size: -; D: -; CDR3: CASSIQRDTEAFF; DNA: TGTGCCAGTAGTATACAGAGGGACACTGAAGCTTTCTTT
V: TRBV28; J: TRBJ2-5; size: -; D: -; CDR3: CASSFPTASQETQYF; DNA: TGTGCCAGCAGTTTCCCGACAGCGTCGCAAGAGACCCAGTACTTC
V: TRBV27; J: TRBJ1-1; size: -; D: -; CDR3: CASRRFDTEAFF; DNA: TGTGCCAGCAGGCGTTTTGACACTGAAGCTTTCTTT
V: TRBV5-8; J: TRBJ2-5; size: once; D: TRBD1; CDR3: CASSPFGTGQETQYF; DNA: TGTGCCAGCAGCCCTTTCGGGACAGGGCAAGAGACCCAGTACTTC
V: TRBV7-9; J: TRBJ1-2; size: -; D: TRBD1; CDR3: CASSLARGTGDFYGYTF; DNA: TGTGCCAGCAGCTTAGCGCGAGGGACAGGAGATTTCTATGGCTACACCTTC
V: TRBV6-1; J: TRBJ1-5; size: -; D: -; CDR3: CASSEAVDWWGNQPQHF; DNA: TGTGCCAGCAGTGAAGCAGTAGACTGGTGGGGCAATCAGCCCCAGCATTTT
V: TRBV6-1; J: TRBJ2-7; size: -; D: -; CDR3: CASSEALQGTYEQYF; DNA: TGTGCCAGCAGTGAAGCGCTCCAGGGGACCTACGAGCAGTACTTC